The T cell receptor (beta chain) described here comes from a study of PD-1 blockade in classical Hodgkin lymphoma. Study results and limitations: Compared with healthy donors, newly diagnosed patients reportedly showed lower baseline TCR diversity. Patients who responded completely had about the same baseline diversity as newly diagnosed patients.

In every patient, relapse followed autologous stem cell transplantation, while exposure to brentuximab vedotin differed. On this clone itself: Its antigen is as yet unknown.

Profiling relied on immunoSEQ multiplex PCR, and the TCRdb table lists in-frame clones only, not all of them. The repertoire holds about 93,000 clones, with roughly 76% as singletons. The CDR3 sequence is 11 residues long. Germline values: CDR1 SGHVS, CDR2 FQNEAQ. V was pared by 6 bases and J by 6 bases, with 9 bases between. The sequence was obtained from a human donor with classical Hodgkin lymphoma. The genes are TRBV7-8 and TRBJ2-7; no definite D call. The specimen was peripheral blood mononuclear cells (PBMCs), collected before the second cycle of nivolumab. CDR3 in amino acids: CASSVGIEQYF. CDR3 in DNA: TGTGCCAGCAGTGTTGGGATCGAGCAGTACTTC.